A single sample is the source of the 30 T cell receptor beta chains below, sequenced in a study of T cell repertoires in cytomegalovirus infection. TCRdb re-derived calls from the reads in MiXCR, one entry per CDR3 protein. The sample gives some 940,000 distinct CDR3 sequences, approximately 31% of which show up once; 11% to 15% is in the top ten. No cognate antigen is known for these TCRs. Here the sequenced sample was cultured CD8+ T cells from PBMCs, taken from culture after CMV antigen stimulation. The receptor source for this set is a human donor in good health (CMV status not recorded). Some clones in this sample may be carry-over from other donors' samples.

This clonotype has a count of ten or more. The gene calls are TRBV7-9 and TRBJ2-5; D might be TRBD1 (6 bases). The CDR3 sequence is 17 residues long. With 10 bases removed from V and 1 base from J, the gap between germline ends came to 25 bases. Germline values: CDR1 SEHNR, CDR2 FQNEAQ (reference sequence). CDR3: CATNFVGGQNSQETQYF. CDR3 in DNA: TGTGCCACCAACTTTGTCGGCGGACAGAACTCCCAAGAGACCCAGTACTTC. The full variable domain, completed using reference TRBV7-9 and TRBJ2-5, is DTGVSQNPRHKITKRGQNVTFRCDPISEHNRLYWYRQTLGQGPEFLTYFQNEAQLEKSRLLSDRFSAERPKGSFSTLEIQRTEQGDSAMYLCATNFVGGQNSQETQYFGPGTRLLVL.

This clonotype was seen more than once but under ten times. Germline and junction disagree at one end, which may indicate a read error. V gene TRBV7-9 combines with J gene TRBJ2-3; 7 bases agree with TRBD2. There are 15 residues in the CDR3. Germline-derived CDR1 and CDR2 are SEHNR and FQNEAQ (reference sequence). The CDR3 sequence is CASSVAGGIWDTQYF. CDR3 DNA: TGTGCCAGCAGCGTAGCGGGCGGCATCTGGGATACGCAGTATTTT.

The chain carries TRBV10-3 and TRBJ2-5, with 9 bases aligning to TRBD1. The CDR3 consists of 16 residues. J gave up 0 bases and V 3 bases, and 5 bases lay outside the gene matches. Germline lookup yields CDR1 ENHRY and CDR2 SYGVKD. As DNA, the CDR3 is TGTGCCATCAGTGACCGGGACAGGGCGTACCAAGAGACCCAGTACTTC. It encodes CAISDRDRAYQETQYF.

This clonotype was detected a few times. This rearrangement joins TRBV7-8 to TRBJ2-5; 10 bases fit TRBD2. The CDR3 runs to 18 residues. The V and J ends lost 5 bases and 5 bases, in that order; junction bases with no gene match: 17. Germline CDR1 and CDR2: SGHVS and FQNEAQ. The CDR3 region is CASSPEALAGAGRETQYF. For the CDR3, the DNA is TGTGCCAGCAGCCCCGAGGCCCTAGCGGGGGCGGGGAGGGAGACCCAGTACTTC.

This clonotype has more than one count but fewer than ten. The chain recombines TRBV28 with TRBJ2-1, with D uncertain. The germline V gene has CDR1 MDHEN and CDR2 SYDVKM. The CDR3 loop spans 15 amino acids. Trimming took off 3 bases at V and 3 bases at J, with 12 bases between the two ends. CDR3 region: CASSFGLGNYNEQFF. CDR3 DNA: TGTGCCAGCAGTTTCGGTTTAGGCAACTACAATGAGCAGTTCTTC.

CDR3 in DNA: TGTGCCAGCAGTTCCGGGGTGGAGAACACTGAAGCTTTCTTT. Its protein is CASSSGVENTEAFF. V and J are TRBV27 and TRBJ1-1; D uncertain. The CDR3 contains 14 residues. Germline V gene sequence: CDR1 MNHEY, CDR2 SMNVEV (reference sequence). V shed 4 bases and J shed 1 base, with 10 bases lying between them.

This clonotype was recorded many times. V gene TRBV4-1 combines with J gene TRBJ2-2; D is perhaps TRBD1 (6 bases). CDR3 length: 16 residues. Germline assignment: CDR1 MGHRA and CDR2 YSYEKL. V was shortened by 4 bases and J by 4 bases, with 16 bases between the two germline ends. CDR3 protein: CASSPWQGRFTGELFF. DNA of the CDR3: TGCGCCAGCAGCCCCTGGCAGGGGAGATTCACCGGGGAGCTGTTTTTT.

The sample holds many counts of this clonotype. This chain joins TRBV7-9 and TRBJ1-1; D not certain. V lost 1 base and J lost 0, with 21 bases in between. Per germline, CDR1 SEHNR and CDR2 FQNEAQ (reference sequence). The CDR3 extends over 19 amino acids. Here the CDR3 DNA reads TGTGCCAGCAGCTTAGACCGCAGCCGGGTTACTTTCATGAACACTGAAGCTTTCTTT. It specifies CASSLDRSRVTFMNTEAFF.

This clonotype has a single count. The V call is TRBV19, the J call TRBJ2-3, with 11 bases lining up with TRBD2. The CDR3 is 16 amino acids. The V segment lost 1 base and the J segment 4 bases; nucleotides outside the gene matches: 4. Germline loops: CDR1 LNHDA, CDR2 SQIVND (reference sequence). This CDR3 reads CASSIVAGGPADTQYF. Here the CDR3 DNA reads TGTGCCAGTAGTATAGTAGCGGGGGGGCCCGCAGATACGCAGTATTTT.

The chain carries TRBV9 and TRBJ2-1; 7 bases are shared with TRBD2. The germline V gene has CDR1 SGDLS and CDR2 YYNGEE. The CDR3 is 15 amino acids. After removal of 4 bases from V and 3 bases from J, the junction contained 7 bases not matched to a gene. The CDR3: CASSPQRGGYNEQFF. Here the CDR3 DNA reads TGTGCCAGCAGCCCCCAGCGGGGAGGCTACAATGAGCAGTTCTTC.

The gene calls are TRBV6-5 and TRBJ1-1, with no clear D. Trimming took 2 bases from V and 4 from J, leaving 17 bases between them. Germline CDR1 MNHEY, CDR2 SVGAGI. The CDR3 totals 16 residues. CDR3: CASSYGSTWVSTEAFF. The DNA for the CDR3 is TGTGCCAGCAGTTACGGCTCGACTTGGGTGAGCACTGAAGCTTTCTTT.

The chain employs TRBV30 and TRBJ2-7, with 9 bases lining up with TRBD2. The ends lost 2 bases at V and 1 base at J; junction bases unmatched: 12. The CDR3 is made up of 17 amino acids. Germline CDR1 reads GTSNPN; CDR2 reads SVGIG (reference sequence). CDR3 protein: CAWSPPGLAQPSYEQYF. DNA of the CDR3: TGTGCCTGGAGTCCCCCGGGACTAGCACAGCCTTCCTACGAGCAGTACTTC.

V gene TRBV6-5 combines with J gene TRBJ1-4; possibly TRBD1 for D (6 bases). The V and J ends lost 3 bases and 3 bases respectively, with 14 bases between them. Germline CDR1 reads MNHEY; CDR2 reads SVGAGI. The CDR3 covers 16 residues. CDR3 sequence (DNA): TGTGCCAGCAGTTATCGGGGGCCGTATGCTAATGAAAAACTGTTTTTT. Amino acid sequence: CASSYRGPYANEKLFF.

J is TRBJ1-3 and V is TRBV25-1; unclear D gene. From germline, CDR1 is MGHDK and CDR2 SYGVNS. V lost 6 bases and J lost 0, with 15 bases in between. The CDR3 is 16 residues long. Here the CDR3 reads CASRNGRQYSGNTIYF. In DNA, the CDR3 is TGTGCCAGCAGAAACGGCAGGCAGTACTCTGGAAACACCATATATTTT.

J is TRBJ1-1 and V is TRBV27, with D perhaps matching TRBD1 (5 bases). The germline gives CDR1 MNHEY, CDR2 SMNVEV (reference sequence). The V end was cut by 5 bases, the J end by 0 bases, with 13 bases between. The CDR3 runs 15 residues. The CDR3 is CASSPSGPMNTEAFF. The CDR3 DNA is TGTGCCAGCAGTCCATCGGGGCCCATGAACACTGAAGCTTTCTTT.

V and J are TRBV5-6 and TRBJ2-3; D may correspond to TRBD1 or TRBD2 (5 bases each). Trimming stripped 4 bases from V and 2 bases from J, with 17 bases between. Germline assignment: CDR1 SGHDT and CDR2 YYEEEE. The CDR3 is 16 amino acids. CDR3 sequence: CASSEWTRDLTDTQYF. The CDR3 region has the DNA TGTGCCAGCAGCGAATGGACCAGGGACCTCACAGATACGCAGTATTTT.

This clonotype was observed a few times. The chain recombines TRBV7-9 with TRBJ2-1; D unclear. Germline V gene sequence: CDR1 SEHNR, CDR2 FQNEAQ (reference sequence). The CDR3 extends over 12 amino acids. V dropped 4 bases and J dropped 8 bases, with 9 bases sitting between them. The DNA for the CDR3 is TGTGCCAGCAGCTCCTATCTCGATGAGCAGTTCTTC. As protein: CASSSYLDEQFF.

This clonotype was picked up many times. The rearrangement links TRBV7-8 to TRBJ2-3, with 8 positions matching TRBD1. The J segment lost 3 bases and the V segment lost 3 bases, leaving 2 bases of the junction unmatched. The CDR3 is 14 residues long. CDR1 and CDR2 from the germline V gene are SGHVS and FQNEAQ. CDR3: CASSFRQGTDTQYF. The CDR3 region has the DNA TGTGCCAGCAGCTTCAGACAGGGGACAGATACGCAGTATTTT.

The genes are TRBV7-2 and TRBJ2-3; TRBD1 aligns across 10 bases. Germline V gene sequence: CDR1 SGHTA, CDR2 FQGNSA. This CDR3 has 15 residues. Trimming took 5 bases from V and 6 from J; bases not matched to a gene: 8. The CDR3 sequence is CASSPRTGGGDTQYF. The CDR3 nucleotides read TGTGCCAGCAGCCCTCGGACAGGGGGAGGTGATACGCAGTATTTT.

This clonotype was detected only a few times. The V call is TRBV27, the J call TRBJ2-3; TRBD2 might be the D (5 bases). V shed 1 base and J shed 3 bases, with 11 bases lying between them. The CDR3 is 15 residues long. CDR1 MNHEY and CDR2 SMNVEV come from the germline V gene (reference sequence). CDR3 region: CASSLLRAVTDTQYF. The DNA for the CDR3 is TGTGCCAGCAGTTTATTGAGGGCAGTGACAGATACGCAGTATTTT.

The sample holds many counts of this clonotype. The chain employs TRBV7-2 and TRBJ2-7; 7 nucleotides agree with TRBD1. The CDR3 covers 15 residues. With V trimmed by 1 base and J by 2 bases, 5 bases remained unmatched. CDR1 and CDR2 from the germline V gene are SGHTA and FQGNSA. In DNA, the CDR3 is TGTGCCAGCAGCTTAGAACAGGGGCCAACCTACGAGCAGTACTTC. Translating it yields CASSLEQGPTYEQYF.

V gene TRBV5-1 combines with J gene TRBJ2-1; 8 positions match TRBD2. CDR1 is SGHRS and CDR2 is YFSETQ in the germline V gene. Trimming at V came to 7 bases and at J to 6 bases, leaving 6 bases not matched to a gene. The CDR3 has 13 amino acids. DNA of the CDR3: TGCGCCAGCGCCCTCGGGACTAGCAATGAGCAGTTCTTC. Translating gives CASALGTSNEQFF. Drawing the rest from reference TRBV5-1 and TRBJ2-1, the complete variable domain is KAGVTQTPRYLIKTRGQQVTLSCSPISGHRSVSWYQQTPGQGLQFLFEYFSETQRNKGNFPGRFSGRQFSNSRSEMNVSTLELGDSALYLCASALGTSNEQFFGPGTRLTVL.

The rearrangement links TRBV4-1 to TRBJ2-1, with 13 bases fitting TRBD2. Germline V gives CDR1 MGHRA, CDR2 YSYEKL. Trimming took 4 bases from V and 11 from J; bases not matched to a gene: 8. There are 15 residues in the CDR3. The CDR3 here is CASSPGLAGAIQQFF. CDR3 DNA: TGCGCCAGCAGCCCAGGACTAGCGGGGGCAATTCAGCAGTTCTTC.

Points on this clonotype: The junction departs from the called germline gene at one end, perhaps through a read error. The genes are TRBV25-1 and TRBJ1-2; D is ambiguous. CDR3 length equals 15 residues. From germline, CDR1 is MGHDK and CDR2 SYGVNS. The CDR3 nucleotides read TGTGCCAGCAGTGAGGCACATACGGAGGTATATGACTACACCTTC. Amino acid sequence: CASSEAHTEVYDYTF.

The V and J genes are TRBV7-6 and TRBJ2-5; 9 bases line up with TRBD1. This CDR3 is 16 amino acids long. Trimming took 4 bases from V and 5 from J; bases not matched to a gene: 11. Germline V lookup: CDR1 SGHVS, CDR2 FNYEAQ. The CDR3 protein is CASSSPRTGDLETQYF. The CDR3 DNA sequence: TGTGCCAGCAGCTCACCCCGGACAGGGGATTTGGAGACCCAGTACTTC.

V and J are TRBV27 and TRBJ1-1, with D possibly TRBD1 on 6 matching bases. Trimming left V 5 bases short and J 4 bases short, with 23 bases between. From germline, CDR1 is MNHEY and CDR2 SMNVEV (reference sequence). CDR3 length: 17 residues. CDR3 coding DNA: TGTGCCAGCAGTCTGTACAGGGAGGCGGGTTTGGGCACTGAAGCTTTCTTT. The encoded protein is CASSLYREAGLGTEAFF.

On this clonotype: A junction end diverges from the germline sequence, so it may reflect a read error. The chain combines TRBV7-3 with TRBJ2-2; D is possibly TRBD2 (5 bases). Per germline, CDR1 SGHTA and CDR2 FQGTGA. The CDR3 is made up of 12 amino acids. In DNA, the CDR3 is TGTGCCGGCAGCTCGGGAACCGGGGAGCTGTTTTTT. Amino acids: CAGSSGTGELFF.

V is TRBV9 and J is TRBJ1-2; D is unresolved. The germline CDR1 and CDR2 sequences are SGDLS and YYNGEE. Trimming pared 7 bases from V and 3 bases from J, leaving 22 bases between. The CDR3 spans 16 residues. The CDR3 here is CASGFSLRSEDYGYTF. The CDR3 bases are TGTGCCAGCGGCTTCTCCCTTCGAAGTGAGGACTATGGCTACACCTTC.

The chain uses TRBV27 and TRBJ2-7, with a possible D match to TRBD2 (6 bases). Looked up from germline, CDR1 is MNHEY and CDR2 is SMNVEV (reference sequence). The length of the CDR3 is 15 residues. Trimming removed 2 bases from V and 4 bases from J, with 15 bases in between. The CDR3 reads CASSLLRGGLYEQYV. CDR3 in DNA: TGTGCCAGCAGTTTACTGCGGGGCGGCCTATACGAGCAGTACGTC.

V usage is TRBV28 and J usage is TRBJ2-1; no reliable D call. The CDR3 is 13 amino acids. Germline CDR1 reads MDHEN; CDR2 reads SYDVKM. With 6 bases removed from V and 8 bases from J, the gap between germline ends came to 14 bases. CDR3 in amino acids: CASSDTGADEQFF. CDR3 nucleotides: TGTGCCAGCAGCGACACGGGTGCCGATGAGCAGTTCTTC.